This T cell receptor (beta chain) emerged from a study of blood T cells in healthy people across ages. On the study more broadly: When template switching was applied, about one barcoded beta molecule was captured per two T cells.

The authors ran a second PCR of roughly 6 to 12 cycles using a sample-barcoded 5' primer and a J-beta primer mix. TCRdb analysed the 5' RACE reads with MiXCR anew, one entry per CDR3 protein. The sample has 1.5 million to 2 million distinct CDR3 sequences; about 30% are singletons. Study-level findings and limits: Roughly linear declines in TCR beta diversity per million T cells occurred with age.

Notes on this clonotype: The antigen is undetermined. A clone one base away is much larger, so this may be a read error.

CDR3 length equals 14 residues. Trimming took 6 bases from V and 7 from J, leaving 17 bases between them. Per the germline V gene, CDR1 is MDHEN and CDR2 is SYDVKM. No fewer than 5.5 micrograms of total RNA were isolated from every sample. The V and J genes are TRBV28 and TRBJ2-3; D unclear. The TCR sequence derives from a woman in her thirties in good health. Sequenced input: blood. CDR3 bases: TGTGCCAGCAGCCCCCCCGGGCTACCGAATACGCAGTATTTT. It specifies CASSPPGLPNTQYF. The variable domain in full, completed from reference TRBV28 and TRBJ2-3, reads DVKVTQSSRYLVKRTGEKVFLECVQDMDHENMFWYRQDPGLGLRLIYFSYDVKMKEKGDIPEGYSVSREKKERFSLILESASTNQTSMYLCASSPPGLPNTQYFGPGTRLTVL.